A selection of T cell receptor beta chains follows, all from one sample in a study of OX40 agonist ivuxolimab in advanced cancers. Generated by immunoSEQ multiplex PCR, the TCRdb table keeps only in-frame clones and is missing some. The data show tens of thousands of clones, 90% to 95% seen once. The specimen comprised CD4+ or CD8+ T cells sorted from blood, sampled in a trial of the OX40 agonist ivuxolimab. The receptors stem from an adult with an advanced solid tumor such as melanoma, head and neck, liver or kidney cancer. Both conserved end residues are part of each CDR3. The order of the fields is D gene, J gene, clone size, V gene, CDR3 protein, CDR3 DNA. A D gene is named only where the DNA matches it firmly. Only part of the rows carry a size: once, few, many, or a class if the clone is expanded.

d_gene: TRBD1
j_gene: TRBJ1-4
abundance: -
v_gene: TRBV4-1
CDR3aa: CASSQDEPGTGPNEKLFF
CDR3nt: TGCGCCAGCAGCCAAGATGAACCTGGGACAGGGCCGAATGAAAAACTGTTTTTT

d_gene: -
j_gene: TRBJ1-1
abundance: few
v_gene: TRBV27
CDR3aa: CASSLGAAYEAFF
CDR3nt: TGTGCCAGCAGTTTAGGGGCAGCCTATGAAGCTTTCTTT

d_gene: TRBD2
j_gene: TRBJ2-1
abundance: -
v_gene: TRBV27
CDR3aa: CASSHGGAHEQFF
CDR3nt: TGTGCCAGCAGTCACGGGGGGGCCCATGAGCAGTTCTTC

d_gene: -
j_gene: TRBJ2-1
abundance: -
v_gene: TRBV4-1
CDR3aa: CASSQTTGAVYNEQFF
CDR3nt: TGCGCCAGCAGCCAAACAACGGGAGCCGTTTATAATGAGCAGTTCTTC

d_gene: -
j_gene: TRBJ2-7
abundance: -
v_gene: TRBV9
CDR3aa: CASSVAPSASYEQYF
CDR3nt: TGTGCCAGCAGCGTAGCTCCAAGCGCATCCTACGAGCAGTACTTC

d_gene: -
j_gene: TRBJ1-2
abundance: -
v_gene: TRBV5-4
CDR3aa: CATWRGGSYDYGYTF
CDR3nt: TGTGCCACCTGGCGGGGGGGGTCCTACGACTATGGCTACACCTTC

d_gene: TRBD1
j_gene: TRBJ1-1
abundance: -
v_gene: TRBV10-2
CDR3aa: CASGDRGVSEAFF
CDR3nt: TGCGCCAGCGGGGACAGGGGGGTGTCTGAAGCTTTCTTT

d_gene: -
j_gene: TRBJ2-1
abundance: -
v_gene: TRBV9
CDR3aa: CASSVASGEGSYNEQFF
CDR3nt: TGTGCCAGCAGCGTAGCGTCAGGTGAAGGCTCCTACAATGAGCAGTTCTTC

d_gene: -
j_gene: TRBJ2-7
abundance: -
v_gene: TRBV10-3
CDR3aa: CAIAEIFSEQYF
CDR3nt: TGTGCCATCGCGGAAATCTTCAGCGAGCAGTACTTC

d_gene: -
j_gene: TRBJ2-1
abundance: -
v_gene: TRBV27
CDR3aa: CASSLFRAWDEQFF
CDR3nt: TGTGCCAGCAGTTTATTCAGGGCTTGGGATGAGCAGTTCTTC

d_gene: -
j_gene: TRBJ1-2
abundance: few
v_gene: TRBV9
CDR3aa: CASSPRTAYGYTF
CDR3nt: TGTGCCAGCAGCCCCCGGACGGCCTATGGCTACACCTTC

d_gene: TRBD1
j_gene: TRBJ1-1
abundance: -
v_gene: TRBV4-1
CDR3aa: CASSQLQGVKGLDTEAFF
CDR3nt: TGCGCCAGCAGCCAGCTACAGGGGGTGAAGGGATTGGACACTGAAGCTTTCTTT

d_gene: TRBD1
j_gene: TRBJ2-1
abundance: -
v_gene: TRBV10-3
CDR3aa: CAIGGQTGWNEQFF
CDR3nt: TGTGCCATCGGGGGCCAGACAGGGTGGAATGAGCAGTTCTTC